The sample holds a few counts of the clone carrying this TCR beta chain. The target antigen is unknown. This entry comes from a study of vaccination and CD4 T cells after COVID-19. The wider study: Comprising six males and four females, the convalescent participants counted two Hispanic individuals among them. As a positive control, some control cultures were given a CEFX pool, while others were given an HIV-1 Nef pool or no peptide. Cells received overlapping spike peptides from SARS-CoV-2, HCoV-NL63, HCoV-OC43 and HCoV-229E as stimulation. Collection of post-vaccine samples followed dose two by a median around 72 days, spanning a range of 14 to 241.

Sequencing of DNA taken from cultured CD4+ T cells relied on the Oncomine TCR Beta short-read assay. TCRdb redid the calling of the PCR reads with MiXCR, one entry per CDR3 protein. The table lists around 21,000 distinct CDR3 sequences, 45% to 55% of them singletons. The CDR3 runs 14 residues. Per the germline V gene, CDR1 is LNHDA and CDR2 is SQIVND (reference sequence). Trimming removed 7 bases from V and 1 base from J; junction bases left unmatched: 5. Treatment specified: roughly ten-day PBMC culture with coronavirus spike peptide pools or control peptides (ViraFEST assay). The receptor was derived from a human donor who had recovered from COVID-19. The V call is TRBV19, the J call TRBJ1-1, with TRBD1 matching 8 bases. The sample comprised CD4+ T cells from blood, cultured in vitro. The DNA for the CDR3 is TGTGCCAGTAAAACTGACAGGGGGAACACTGAAGCTTTCTTT. Protein product: CASKTDRGNTEAFF.